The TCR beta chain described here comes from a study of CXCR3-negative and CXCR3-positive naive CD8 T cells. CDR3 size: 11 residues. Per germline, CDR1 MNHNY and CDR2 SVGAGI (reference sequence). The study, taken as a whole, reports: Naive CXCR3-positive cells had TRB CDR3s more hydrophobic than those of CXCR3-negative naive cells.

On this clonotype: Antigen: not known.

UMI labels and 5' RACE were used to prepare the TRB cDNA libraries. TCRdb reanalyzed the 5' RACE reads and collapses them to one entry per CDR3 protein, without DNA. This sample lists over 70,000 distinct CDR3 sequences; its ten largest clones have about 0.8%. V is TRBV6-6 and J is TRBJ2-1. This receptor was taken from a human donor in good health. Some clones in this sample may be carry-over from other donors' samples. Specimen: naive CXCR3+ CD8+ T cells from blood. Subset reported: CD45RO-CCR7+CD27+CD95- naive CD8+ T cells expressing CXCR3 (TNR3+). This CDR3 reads CASEAYNEQFF.